The clone carrying this TCR beta chain was observed a handful of times. This CDR3 spans 19 amino acids. The germline V gene has CDR1 SGHNT and CDR2 YYREEE (reference sequence). V gave up 0 bases and J gave up 5 bases; unmatched junction bases: 16. This record belongs to a study of regulatory T cells in long-lasting Graves disease. Specified time point: newly diagnosed GD, antithyroid drugs for less than 3 months. Researchers made the TCR library from RNA that was extracted from PBMCs. For TCR beta, libraries came from iRepertoire HTBI primers and Arm-PCR of CDR3 regions. TCRdb analysed the multiplex PCR reads with MiXCR anew, one entry per CDR3 protein. This table has fewer than 650,000 distinct CDR3 sequences, about 16% appearing once. This sample was also put to use in a study of T cells in Graves' hyperthyroidism and ophthalmopathy. As that study records: Model-based prediction identified ophthalmopathy a median about 6 months prior to its onset.

The material sequenced was peripheral blood mononuclear cells (PBMCs), taken at new diagnosis, from a patient treated with antithyroid drugs. This sequence originates from a man younger than 35 with Graves disease. This chain connects TRBV5-4 to TRBJ2-1; 8 nucleotides agree with TRBD2. The CDR3 here is CASSLASLLAGPPHNEQFF. CDR3 coding DNA: TGTGCCAGCAGCTTGGCCTCGTTGCTAGCGGGTCCACCTCACAATGAGCAGTTCTTC.